Below, 29 T cell receptor beta chains from the same sample are listed, as sequenced in a study of CD8 T cells in ankylosing spondylitis. TCRdb reanalysed the 5' RACE reads using MiXCR and keeps one entry per CDR3 protein. The data show 100,000 to 150,000 distinct CDR3 sequences, 9.3% seen once. The specimen was blood, either unsorted or a sorted T cell fraction (not recorded which). These receptor sequences come from a male donor with ankylosing spondylitis or in good health (not recorded which).

The V and J genes are TRBV29-1 and TRBJ2-3, with TRBD2 identical over 11 bases. The germline V gene has CDR1 SQVTM and CDR2 ANQGSEA. CDR3 length: 13 amino acids. The CDR3 sequence is CGELLAGADTQYF. CDR3 DNA sequence: TGCGGCGAATTACTAGCGGGAGCCGATACGCAGTATTTT.

This clonotype was seen many times. This chain joins TRBV12-3 or TRBV12-4 and TRBJ2-2; 8 nucleotides align to TRBD1. The CDR3 has 18 amino acids. V dropped 1 base and J dropped 1; count of bases not matched to a gene: 8. CDR3 residues: CASSLELRQGRNTGELFF. CDR3 nucleotides: TGTGCCAGCAGTTTAGAATTAAGACAGGGGAGGAACACCGGGGAGCTGTTTTTT.

As for this clonotype: It may be a read error: a sequence one base away is much more abundant. This CDR3 reads CSVERQANTAAFF. As DNA, the CDR3 is TGCAGCGTTGAAAGACAGGCGAACACTGCAGCTTTCTTT. This rearrangement joins TRBV29-1 to TRBJ1-1; D may be TRBD1 (6 bases). Looked up from germline, CDR1 is SQVTM and CDR2 is ANQGSEA. The CDR3 length is 13 residues.

On this clonotype itself: This may come from a read error, since a much larger clone is one base off. CDR3 protein: CAISEGLAGGTEQFF. The CDR3 nucleotides are TGTGCCATCAGTGAGGGACTAGCGGGGGGCACTGAGCAGTTCTTC. The chain recombines TRBV10-3 with TRBJ2-1, with 14 bases that match TRBD2. There are 15 residues in the CDR3. V lost 2 bases, J lost 9 bases, and 3 bases stayed unmatched. Germline lookup yields CDR1 ENHRY and CDR2 SYGVKD.

The J gene is TRBJ2-7, the V gene TRBV20-1; D is uncertain. With 4 bases removed from V and 5 bases from J, the gap between germline ends came to 9 bases. The CDR3 contains 11 residues. Germline V CDR1 and CDR2: DFQATT, SNEGSKA (reference sequence). The CDR3 here is CSAMWVDEQYF. CDR3 DNA sequence: TGCAGTGCTATGTGGGTGGACGAGCAGTACTTC.

The table lists this clonotype with many counts. V and J are TRBV29-1 and TRBJ2-3; D perhaps matches TRBD1 (6 bases). Between the trimmed V and J ends, which lost 4 bases and 6 bases, there was a span of 26 bases. The germline V gene has CDR1 SQVTM and CDR2 ANQGSEA. The CDR3 sequence is 17 residues long. Here the CDR3 reads CSVVLVAKTLGADTQYF. CDR3 coding DNA: TGCAGCGTTGTGTTAGTTGCGAAGACTTTGGGGGCGGATACGCAGTATTTT.

This chain joins TRBV5-1 and TRBJ2-3, with D perhaps matching TRBD1 or TRBD2 (5 bases each). Germline V gives CDR1 SGHRS, CDR2 YFSETQ. Between the trimmed V and J ends, which lost 6 bases and 6 bases, there was a span of 11 bases. This CDR3 region has 12 residues. The CDR3 nucleotides read TGCGCCAGCACCGGGACCTCGGATACGCAGTATTTT. Protein: CASTGTSDTQYF.

CDR3 bases: TGCAGTGCTAGGGGACAGGGGGCATCGGGGAACACTGAAGCTTTCTTT. Its protein product is CSARGQGASGNTEAFF. The chain recombines TRBV20-1 with TRBJ1-1, with 12 bases aligning to TRBD1. Germline V lookup: CDR1 DFQATT, CDR2 SNEGSKA (reference sequence). V lost 3 bases to trimming and J lost 1 base; unmatched junction nucleotides: 6. The CDR3 consists of 16 residues.

V is TRBV7-2 and J is TRBJ2-5; D not resolved. This CDR3 contains 13 residues. Between the trimmed V and J ends, which lost 3 bases and 1 base, there was a span of 6 bases. Germline loops: CDR1 SGHTA, CDR2 FQGNSA. CDR3 amino acids: CASSFGFQETQYF. In DNA form, the CDR3 reads TGTGCCAGCAGCTTTGGGTTCCAAGAGACCCAGTACTTC.

This clonotype was found many times. The rearrangement links TRBV5-1 to TRBJ1-1, with a possible D match to TRBD1 (5 bases). Germline V gives CDR1 SGHRS, CDR2 YFSETQ. This CDR3 region has 18 residues. Trimming removed 5 bases from V and 5 bases from J, with 28 bases in between. In DNA form, the CDR3 reads TGCGCCAGCAGTTCCGGGGCGGGGGGAGGCTTTTCAAGGACTGAAGCTTTCTTT. Its protein product is CASSSGAGGGFSRTEAFF.

This clonotype was seen ten or more times. V usage is TRBV20-1 and J usage is TRBJ2-3; TRBD1 might be the D (6 bases). The CDR3 totals 13 residues. Germline-derived CDR1 and CDR2 are DFQATT and SNEGSKA (reference sequence). V was shortened by 4 bases and J by 0 bases, with 8 bases between the two germline ends. CDR3 residues: CSAKDSSTDTQYF. The CDR3 region has the DNA TGCAGTGCTAAGGACAGTAGCACAGATACGCAGTATTTT.

The chain recombines TRBV5-1 with TRBJ2-6; D not resolved. Trimming took off 4 bases at V and 0 bases at J, with 11 bases between the two ends. Germline CDR1 is SGHRS and CDR2 is YFSETQ. CDR3 length: 16 amino acids. The CDR3 here is CASSPTAISGANVLTF. CDR3 nucleotides: TGCGCCAGCAGCCCCACTGCGATCTCTGGGGCCAACGTCCTGACTTTC. Supplemented by reference TRBV5-1 and TRBJ2-6, the full variable domain reads KAGVTQTPRYLIKTRGQQVTLSCSPISGHRSVSWYQQTPGQGLQFLFEYFSETQRNKGNFPGRFSGRQFSNSRSEMNVSTLELGDSALYLCASSPTAISGANVLTFGAGSRLTVL.

This clonotype showed up many times. The chain combines TRBV11-2 with TRBJ2-3, with 7 bases lining up with TRBD2. The CDR3 loop spans 16 amino acids. In germline, CDR1 is SGHAT, CDR2 FQNNGV. The junction had 7 bases not matched to a gene; V was cut back by 4 bases and J by 0 bases. CDR3 DNA: TGTGCCAGCAGCTCCGGAACGGGAGGAAGCACAGATACGCAGTATTTT. Residues: CASSSGTGGSTDTQYF. Together with reference TRBV11-2 and TRBJ2-3, the CDR3 gives the full variable domain: EAGVAQSPRYKIIEKRQSVAFWCNPISGHATLYWYQQILGQGPKLLIQFQNNGVVDDSQLPKDRFSAERLKGVDSTLKIQPAKLEDSAVYLCASSSGTGGSTDTQYFGPGTRLTVL.

This clonotype was seen many times. The chain uses TRBV12-3 or TRBV12-4 and TRBJ1-1, with unresolved D. V was pared by 2 bases and J by 7 bases, with 14 bases between. CDR3 size: 14 residues. The chain's CDR3 is CASSLSLITVEAFF. The DNA for the CDR3 is TGTGCCAGCAGTTTAAGTCTTATTACGGTTGAAGCTTTCTTT.

As regards this clonotype: Just one base apart from a much larger clone, this may be a read error. The chain is built from TRBV27 and TRBJ2-7, with D uncertain. The CDR3 has 13 residues. Germline loops: CDR1 MNHEY, CDR2 SMNVEV (reference sequence). In DNA form, the CDR3 reads TGTGCCAGCAGTTTAATGAAATCCTACGGGCAGTACTTC. As protein: CASSLMKSYGQYF.

This clonotype was seen a few times. This chain links TRBV27 with TRBJ2-3; D is tentatively TRBD1 or TRBD2 (5 bases each). Trimming took off 7 bases at V and 2 bases at J, with 13 bases between the two ends. The germline V gene encodes CDR1 MNHEY and CDR2 SMNVEV (reference sequence). There are 14 residues in the CDR3. CDR3 amino acids: CASTPSGTTDTQYF. The CDR3 region has the DNA TGTGCCAGCACCCCTTCTGGGACCACAGATACGCAGTATTTT.

This rearrangement joins TRBV6-2 or TRBV6-3 to TRBJ1-5; tentative D call: TRBD1 (5 bases). Trimming took 2 bases from V and 11 from J, leaving 19 bases between them. The CDR3 runs 15 residues. Germline V lookup: CDR1 MNHEY, CDR2 SVGEGT. The CDR3 DNA reads as TGTGCCAGCAGTTACGCCAGCTGGGCGGCAGGGACCCAGCATTTT. Protein product: CASSYASWAAGTQHF.

This clonotype was observed at least ten times. V gene TRBV12-3 or TRBV12-4 combines with J gene TRBJ2-7; TRBD2 agrees at 9 bases. The length of the CDR3 is 14 residues. J lost 0 bases, V lost 6 bases, and 3 bases had no gene match. The CDR3 here is CASSLAGSSYEQYF. CDR3 DNA sequence: TGTGCCAGCAGCCTAGCGGGAAGCTCCTACGAGCAGTACTTC.

Many counts were recorded for this clonotype. This sequence joins TRBV7-3 and TRBJ2-2; TRBD2 aligns across 7 bases. The CDR3 is made up of 15 amino acids. V lost 5 bases and J lost 1; bases outside the gene matches: 4. Germline CDR1 and CDR2: SGHTA and FQGTGA. CDR3 residues: CASSPSGVNTGELFF. CDR3 nucleotide sequence: TGTGCCAGCAGCCCCAGCGGGGTGAACACCGGGGAGCTGTTTTTT. Full variable domain (rest looked up from reference TRBV7-3 and TRBJ2-2): GAGVSQTPSNKVTEKGKYVELRCDPISGHTALYWYRQSLGQGPEFLIYFQGTGAADDSGLPNDRFFAVRPEGSVSTLKIQRTERGDSAVYLCASSPSGVNTGELFFGEGSRLTVL.

The J gene is TRBJ2-7, the V gene TRBV20-1; D possibly corresponds to TRBD1 (5 bases). The CDR3 runs to 11 residues. The germline V gene encodes CDR1 DFQATT and CDR2 SNEGSKA (reference sequence). V was shortened by 3 bases and J by 4 bases, with 7 bases between the two germline ends. The CDR3, as DNA: TGCAGTGCTAGGGACATTTACGAGCAGTACTTC. Its translation is CSARDIYEQYF.

This clonotype has ten or more counts. V usage is TRBV14 and J usage is TRBJ2-7; D remains ambiguous. The CDR3 spans 15 residues. Germline V CDR1 and CDR2: SGHDN, FVKESK. V was clipped by 1 base and J by 1 base, with 11 bases between them. This CDR3 reads CASSQVLARSYEQYF. The CDR3 DNA is TGTGCCAGCAGCCAAGTATTGGCGAGATCCTACGAGCAGTACTTC.

There are many counts of this clonotype. The V and J genes are TRBV20-1 and TRBJ2-3; TRBD2 matches at 7 bases. Germline V CDR1 and CDR2: DFQATT, SNEGSKA (reference sequence). The V gene end was trimmed by 1 base and the J gene end by 0 bases; junction bases not matched to a gene: 7. CDR3 size: 16 residues. The DNA for the CDR3 is TGCAGTGCTAGAGGCCGTCGGCGGGGGAGCACAGATACGCAGTATTTT. Translating gives CSARGRRRGSTDTQYF.

This clonotype was recorded at least ten times. The chain carries TRBV6-2 or TRBV6-3 and TRBJ2-5; maybe TRBD2 (5 bases). The V gene's germline CDR1 is MNHEY and CDR2 SVGEGT. The ends were cut back, 5 bases at V and 5 bases at J, with 15 bases in the middle. This CDR3 region has 14 residues. In DNA, the CDR3 is TGTGCCAGCAGTCGGCGAGGGTTGTCGGAGACCCAGTACTTC. This translates into CASSRRGLSETQYF.

This clonotype has ten or more counts. The V and J genes are TRBV5-1 and TRBJ1-3; D perhaps matches TRBD1 (5 bases). The CDR3 runs to 16 residues. V lost 3 bases, J lost 0 bases, and 13 bases lay in between. The germline V gene encodes CDR1 SGHRS and CDR2 YFSETQ. The CDR3: CASSSAGGISGNTIYF. CDR3 nucleotide sequence: TGCGCCAGCAGCTCCGCCGGGGGAATCTCTGGAAACACCATATATTTT.

The chain carries TRBV12-3 or TRBV12-4 and TRBJ2-5; 10 nucleotides align to TRBD1. The V segment lost 6 bases and the J segment 4 bases; nucleotides outside the gene matches: 5. This CDR3 has 14 residues. CDR3 bases: TGTGCCAGCAGAGAGACAGGGGGCGGAGAGACCCAGTACTTC. This sequence encodes CASRETGGGETQYF.

This clonotype was detected ten times or more. This chain uses TRBV6-1 with TRBJ2-1; D might be TRBD2 (5 bases). CDR3 size: 18 residues. V was shortened by 3 bases and J by 0 bases, with 18 bases between the two germline ends. Germline V gene lookup returns CDR1 MNHNS and CDR2 SASEGT. Here the CDR3 DNA reads TGTGCCAGCAGTGAGCGAACGGGGTCGAGAAGCTCCTACAATGAGCAGTTCTTC. Its protein product is CASSERTGSRSSYNEQFF.

The chain is built from TRBV4-3 and TRBJ2-7; 9 bases are shared with TRBD2. This CDR3 is 15 amino acids long. Germline V gives CDR1 LGHNA, CDR2 YSLEER. Losses at the gene ends were 2 bases for V and 0 bases for J; bases not matched to a gene: 2. CDR3 DNA sequence: TGCGCCAGCAGCCAACTAGCGGGACCCTCCTACGAGCAGTACTTC. Protein: CASSQLAGPSYEQYF.

This clonotype was observed many times. The rearrangement links TRBV12-3 or TRBV12-4 to TRBJ1-4, with D perhaps TRBD1 (6 bases). V gave up 6 bases and J gave up 7 bases, with 15 bases separating them. The CDR3 totals 14 residues. The CDR3 nucleotides read TGTGCCAGCAGCCAACAGGGATGGATTGAAAAACTGTTTTTT. It translates to CASSQQGWIEKLFF.

This rearrangement joins TRBV20-1 to TRBJ1-4; the match to TRBD1 covers 10 bases. Germline V gene data show CDR1 as DFQATT and CDR2 as SNEGSKA (reference sequence). The CDR3 spans 16 residues. V trimming: 6 bases; J trimming: 6 bases; junction bases outside the gene matches: 13. In nucleotides, the CDR3 is TGCAGTGCCCCAGATACCCGACAGGGGGCGGATGAAAAACTGTTTTTT. This sequence encodes CSAPDTRQGADEKLFF.